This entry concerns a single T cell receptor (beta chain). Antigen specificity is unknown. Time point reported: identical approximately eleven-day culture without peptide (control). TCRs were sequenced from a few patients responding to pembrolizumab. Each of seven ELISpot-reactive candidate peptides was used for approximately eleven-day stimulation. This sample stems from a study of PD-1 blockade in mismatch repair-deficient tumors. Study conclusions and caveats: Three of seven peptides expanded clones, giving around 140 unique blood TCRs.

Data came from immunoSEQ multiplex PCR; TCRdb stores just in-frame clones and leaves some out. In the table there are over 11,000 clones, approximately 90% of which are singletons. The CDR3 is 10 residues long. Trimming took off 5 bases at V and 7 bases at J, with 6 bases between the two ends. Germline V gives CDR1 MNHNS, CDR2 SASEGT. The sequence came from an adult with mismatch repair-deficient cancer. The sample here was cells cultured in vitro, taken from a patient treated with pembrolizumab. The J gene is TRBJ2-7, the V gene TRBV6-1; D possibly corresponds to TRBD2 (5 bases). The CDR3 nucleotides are TGTGCCAGCAGTTCGGGGGAGCAGTACTTC. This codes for CASSSGEQYF.